This TCR beta chain is drawn from a study of T cells in Graves' hyperthyroidism and ophthalmopathy. The wider study: Peripheral blood draws took place at initial diagnosis, ahead of any treatment. The study, taken as a whole, reports: The model foresaw ophthalmopathy a median roughly 6 months prior to onset. Among thyroid clonotypes expanded above 0.001, most also appeared in blood.

The CDR3 spans 14 residues. The ends were cut back, 4 bases at V and 3 bases at J, with 10 bases in the middle. CDR1 and CDR2 (germline): LNHNV, YYDKDF (reference sequence). The source material, RNA transcripts, was used to amplify TCR beta CDR3 regions. TCR CDR3 regions were first amplified by RT-PCR with HTBI primers. TCRdb called the multiplex PCR reads again in MiXCR, with one record for every CDR3 protein. The sample records hundreds of thousands of distinct CDR3 sequences, more than 15% being singletons. This clonotype occurred many times. Its specificity is unknown. Sequenced input: blood. The sequence was obtained from a woman aged 18-30 years with Graves' hyperthyroidism. V usage is TRBV15 and J usage is TRBJ1-5; tentative D call: TRBD1 (5 bases). DNA of the CDR3: TGTGCCACCAGCACAGGGATATTCAATCAGCCCCAGCATTTT. Residues: CATSTGIFNQPQHF.